This TCR beta chain was identified during a study of blood T cell repertoires in COVID-19. The overall study: Italy, Spain and the United States were the sources of the convalescent and acute COVID-19 samples. In each case, the material was cDNA or gDNA derived from T cells, B-cell-depleted T cells, or PBMCs.

The authors' processing: Estimation of nucleated cell counts relied on the amplification of reference gene primers. Some clones are missing from TCRdb's copy, which holds only in-frame ones; the method was immunoSEQ multiplex PCR. V and J calls plus clone size are reproduced from that table; the DNA served to infer D and trimming. The table shows around 260,000 clones, with about 89% occurring only once. Germline trimming cut 5 bases from V and 10 bases from J; bases unmatched to any gene: 4. This CDR3 is built from 11 residues. Germline V gene data show CDR1 as MNHEY and CDR2 as SVGEGT. The specimen was peripheral blood. This clonotype was sampled from a man aged 35 to 55 who had recovered from COVID-19. The chain is built from TRBV6-2 or TRBV6-3 and TRBJ2-5; TRBD1 matches at 7 bases. This CDR3 reads CASSDRVDQYF. DNA of the CDR3: TGTGCCAGCAGTGACAGGGTTGACCAGTACTTC.